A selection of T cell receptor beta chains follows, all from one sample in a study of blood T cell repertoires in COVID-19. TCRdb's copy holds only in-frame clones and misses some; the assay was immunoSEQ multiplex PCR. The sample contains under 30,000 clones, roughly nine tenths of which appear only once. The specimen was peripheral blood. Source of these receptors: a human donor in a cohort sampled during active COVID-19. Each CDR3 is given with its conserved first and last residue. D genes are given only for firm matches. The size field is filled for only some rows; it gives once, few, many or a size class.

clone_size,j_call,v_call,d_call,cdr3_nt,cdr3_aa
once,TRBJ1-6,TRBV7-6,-,TGTGCCAGCAGCCCGAAGGGAGGGGGGGATTCACCCCTCCACTTT,CASSPKGGGDSPLHF
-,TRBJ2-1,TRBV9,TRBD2,TGTGCCAGCAGCGTCAAAGGGACTAACTACAATGAGCAGTTCTTC,CASSVKGTNYNEQFF
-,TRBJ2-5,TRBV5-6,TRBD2,TGTGCCAGCAGCTTGGTACTAGCGGGACAAGAGACCCAGTACTTC,CASSLVLAGQETQYF
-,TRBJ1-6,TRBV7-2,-,TGTGCCAGCAGCTTAGATCAGAATTCACCCCTCCACTTT,CASSLDQNSPLHF
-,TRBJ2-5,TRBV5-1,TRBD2,TGCGCCAGCAGCTTGGAACCTAGCGGGGGGGCTGAGACCCAGTACTTC,CASSLEPSGGAETQYF
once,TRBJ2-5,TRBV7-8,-,TGTGCCAGCAGCCCATTGCAGGGAAGGCAGGAGACCCAGTACTTC,CASSPLQGRQETQYF
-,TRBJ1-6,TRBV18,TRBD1,TGTGCCAGCTCAGGGACAGGGGTCGATGGGGGCTATTCACCCCTCCACTTT,CASSGTGVDGGYSPLHF
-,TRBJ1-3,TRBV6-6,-,TGTGCCAGCACAAAGGGGAAAGGAAACACCATATATTTT,CASTKGKGNTIYF
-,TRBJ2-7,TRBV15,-,TGTGCCACCAGCAGGAACAGGGAAGTCTCCTACGAGCAGTACTTC,CATSRNREVSYEQYF
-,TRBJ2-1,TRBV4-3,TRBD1,TGCGCCAGCAGCCCCCGGGACAGCGAGGGGCAGTTCTTC,CASSPRDSEGQFF
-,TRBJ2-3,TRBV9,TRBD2,TGTGCCAGCAGCGTAGGAGCTAGCGGGGCCAGCACAGATACGCAGTATTTT,CASSVGASGASTDTQYF
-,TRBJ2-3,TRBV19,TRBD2,TGTGCCAGTAGTAGGAGGTCTAGCGGGGCTACAGATACGCAGTATTTT,CASSRRSSGATDTQYF
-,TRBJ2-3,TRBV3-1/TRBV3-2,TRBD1,TGTGCCAGCAGCCAAGAGGGACAGGAAACTTACACAGATACGCAGTATTTT,CASSQEGQETYTDTQYF
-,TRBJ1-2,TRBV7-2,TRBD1,TGTGCCAGCAGCTTAGGGGGGGACAGGAGGTTCTATGGCTACACCTTC,CASSLGGDRRFYGYTF
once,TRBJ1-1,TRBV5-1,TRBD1,TGCGCCAGCAGCCCCACAGCCGGGACAGGAGGGTCGTCTGAAGCTTTCTTT,CASSPTAGTGGSSEAFF
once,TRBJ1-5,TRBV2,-,TGTGCCAGCAGGCGGGAGGGCAATCAGCCCCAGCATTTT,CASRREGNQPQHF
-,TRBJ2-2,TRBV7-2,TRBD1,TGTGCCACCTCGGACAGGGGGAGCACCGGGGAGCTGTTTTTT,CATSDRGSTGELFF
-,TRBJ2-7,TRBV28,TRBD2,TGTGCCAGCAACTCGGGGGGTCGGGAGCAGTACTTC,CASNSGGREQYF
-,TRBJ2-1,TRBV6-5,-,TGTGCCAGCAGCCTAGGACTACTTAGTGGGAATGAGCAGTTCTTC,CASSLGLLSGNEQFF
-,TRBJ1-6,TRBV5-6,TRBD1,TGTGCCAGCAGCTGGGGACAGGGGTCCGGGTCACCCCTCCACTTT,CASSWGQGSGSPLHF
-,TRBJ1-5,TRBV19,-,TGTGCCAGTAGTATAGGCGGGGCAGGACGTAGCAATCAGCCCCAGCATTTT,CASSIGGAGRSNQPQHF
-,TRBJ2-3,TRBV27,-,TGTGCCAGTCTCCCCGGCGGGGCAAAAGATACGCAGTATTTT,CASLPGGAKDTQYF
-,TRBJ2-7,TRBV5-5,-,TGTGCCAGCAGCCCCCGGACAAGCTACGAGCAGTACTTC,CASSPRTSYEQYF
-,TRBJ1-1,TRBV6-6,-,TGTGCCAGCAGGGACAGCATGAACACTGAAGCTTTCTTT,CASRDSMNTEAFF
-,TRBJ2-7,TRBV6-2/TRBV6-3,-,TGTGCCAGCAGTACCCCGTCCCGGTCCGAGCAGTACTTC,CASSTPSRSEQYF
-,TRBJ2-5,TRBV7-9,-,TGTGCCAGCAGCTTGGGGGCCTGGGAGACCCAGTACTTC,CASSLGAWETQYF
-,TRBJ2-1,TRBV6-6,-,TGTGCCAGCAGTAACAGGGGGGGTGGAAATGAGCAGTTCTTC,CASSNRGGGNEQFF
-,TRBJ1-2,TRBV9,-,TGTGCCAGCAATCGGGGGGGAGACTATGGCTACACCTTC,CASNRGGDYGYTF
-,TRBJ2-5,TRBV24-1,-,TGTGCCACCAGTGATTATGGGGGGGCCGCGGAGACCCAGTACTTC,CATSDYGGAAETQYF
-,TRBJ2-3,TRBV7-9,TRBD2,TGTGCCAGCAGCTTAGCGGTCGGAAGGGCGGGGGGGTACGGAGATACGCAGTATTTT,CASSLAVGRAGGYGDTQYF
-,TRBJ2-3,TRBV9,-,TGTGCCAGCAGCGTAGAAGCCAGGAGCACAGATACGCAGTATTTT,CASSVEARSTDTQYF
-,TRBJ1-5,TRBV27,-,TGTGCCAGCCGGAAACAGGGAATGGTCGATAGCAATCAGCCCCAGCATTTT,CASRKQGMVDSNQPQHF
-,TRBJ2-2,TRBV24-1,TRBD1,TGTGCCACCAGGACAGGGGGCGCGAACACCGGGGAGCTGTTTTTT,CATRTGGANTGELFF
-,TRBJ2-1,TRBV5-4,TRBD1,TGTGCCAGCAGCCCTGGACAGGGTAGGAGGGATGAGCAGTTCTTC,CASSPGQGRRDEQFF
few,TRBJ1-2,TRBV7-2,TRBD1,TGTGCCAGCAGCTCCGGGACAGGGGACCCCCCCTTC,CASSSGTGDPPF
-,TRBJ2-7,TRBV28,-,TGTGCCAGCAGCCGGGTAGGAGCCAAAAGCTACGAGCAGTACTTC,CASSRVGAKSYEQYF
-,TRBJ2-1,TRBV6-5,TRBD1,TGTGCCAGCACGCGCAGGGGGCATAATGAGCAGTTCTTC,CASTRRGHNEQFF
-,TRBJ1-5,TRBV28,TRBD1,TGTGCCAGCAGCACCCCGACAGGGGGACATCAGCCCCAGCATTTT,CASSTPTGGHQPQHF
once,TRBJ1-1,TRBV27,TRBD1,TGTGCCAGCAGCGACAGGGTCAGTGAAGCTTTCTTT,CASSDRVSEAFF
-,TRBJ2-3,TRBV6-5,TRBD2,TGTGCCACCGGGACTAGCGGGGGGGGAAGGGGTACGCAGTATTTT,CATGTSGGGRGTQYF
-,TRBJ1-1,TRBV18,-,TGTGCCAGCTCACCTAGTGGACAAATGAACACTGAAGCTTTCTTT,CASSPSGQMNTEAFF
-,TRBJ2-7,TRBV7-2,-,TGTGCCAGCAGCGCGAAAACAGGAATATACGAGCAGTACTTC,CASSAKTGIYEQYF
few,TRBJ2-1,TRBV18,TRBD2,TGTGCCAGCTCACCACGTCCCCCGACTAGCGGGGCCTATGAGCAGTTCTTC,CASSPRPPTSGAYEQFF
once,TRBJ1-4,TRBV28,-,TGTGCCAGCAGTTTCTCGGGGACAACTAATGAAAAACTGTTTTTT,CASSFSGTTNEKLFF
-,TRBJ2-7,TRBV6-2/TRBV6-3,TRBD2,TGTGCCAGCAGTACAAGTGGACTAGCGGGGGCCTCCTACGAGCAGTACTTC,CASSTSGLAGASYEQYF
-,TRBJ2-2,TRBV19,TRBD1,TGTGCCAGTCGAGGGGACAGGGGGGGTCAGAACACCGGGGAGCTGTTTTTT,CASRGDRGGQNTGELFF
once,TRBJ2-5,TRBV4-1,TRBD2,TGCGCCAGCAGCCAAGGGCTAGCGGGGGGCGGGACCCAGTACTTC,CASSQGLAGGGTQYF
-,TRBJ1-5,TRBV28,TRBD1,TGTGCCAGCAGAACGACAGGGGGCAGGGGGCAGCCCCAGCATTTT,CASRTTGGRGQPQHF
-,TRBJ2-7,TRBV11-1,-,TGTGCCAGCAGCTTGAGCTCCTACGAGCAGTACTTC,CASSLSSYEQYF
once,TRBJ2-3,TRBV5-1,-,TGCGCCAGCAGCTTGGGGAGCAGTAACACAGATACGCAGTATTTT,CASSLGSSNTDTQYF
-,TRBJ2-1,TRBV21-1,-,TGTGCCAGCAGCAAAGGTGCCCTGGCAGGGGAACATGAGCAGTTCTTC,CASSKGALAGEHEQFF
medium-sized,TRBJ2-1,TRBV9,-,TGTGCCAGCGCCTCGACTACAGGGAGGCAGTTCTTC,CASASTTGRQFF
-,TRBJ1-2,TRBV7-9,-,TGTGCCAGCAGCTTTCCCCAGGGCTATGGCTACACCTTC,CASSFPQGYGYTF
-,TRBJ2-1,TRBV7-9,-,TGTGCCAGCACCCAAGGTGGCGGCTACAATGAGCAGTTCTTC,CASTQGGGYNEQFF